This T cell receptor beta chain was documented in a study of naive and memory T cell subsets. About this clonotype itself: Its antigen is undetermined.

Trimming cost V 6 bases and J 0 bases; bases outside gene matches: 7. CDR3 length: 15 residues. The germline V gene encodes CDR1 DFQATT and CDR2 SNEGSKA (reference sequence). Overall study findings and caveats: A few larger clonotypes appeared in naive repertoires, especially CD8, possibly memory cells re-expressing CD45RA. Gini index rose across naive, CM, EM and EMRA in CD4 and CD8. Findings for naive and memory subsets could not be checked against ground truth. In naive cells, over 85% of TCR sequences were seen only once.

Cells stained for CD3, CD4, CD8, CD45RA, CD27 and viability were sorted into four CD45RA/CD27 subsets. Both TRBC1 and TRBC2 were covered by a beta constant-region primer of two equimolar oligonucleotides. Ligated cDNA was amplified by four rounds of PCR with nested alpha and beta constant-region primers and SP2. TCRdb recomputed calls from the UMI-ligation and nested PCR reads with MiXCR, one row per CDR3 protein. Among under 150,000 distinct CDR3 sequences listed, around 21% were seen once. Sequencing input: naive CD8+ T cells from blood. This clonotype originated in a human donor in good health. V gene TRBV20-1 combines with J gene TRBJ2-7, with 11 bases lining up with TRBD2. The CDR3 protein is CSAEGLAAASYEQYF. CDR3 sequence (DNA): TGCAGTGCGGAGGGACTAGCGGCAGCCTCCTACGAGCAGTACTTC.